These 11 T cell receptor beta chains were sequenced from one sample in a study of blood T cell repertoires in COVID-19. Some clones are missing from TCRdb's copy, which holds only in-frame ones; the method was immunoSEQ multiplex PCR. Of 300,000 to 400,000 clones listed, 85% to 90% are singletons. The specimen was PBMCs or T cells enriched from blood (not recorded which). The receptor source for this set is a woman under 40 with acute COVID-19.

CDR3 nucleotides: TGTGCCAGCAGGGGGCAGGGGGCGGGTCAGCCCCAGCATTTT. This sequence encodes CASRGQGAGQPQHF. The V call is TRBV6-5, the J call TRBJ1-5, with TRBD1 matching 8 bases. This CDR3 is 14 amino acids long. V was pared by 6 bases and J by 6 bases, with 7 bases of the junction left unmatched. CDR1 MNHEY and CDR2 SVGAGI come from the germline V gene.

This sequence joins TRBV30 and TRBJ1-2; 9 nucleotides agree with TRBD1. V dropped 3 bases and J dropped 4; count of bases not matched to a gene: 9. Per the germline V gene, CDR1 is GTSNPN and CDR2 is SVGIG (reference sequence). The CDR3 contains 15 residues. The CDR3 bases are TGTGCCTGGAGGGACCGGGACAGGGACTTCTATGGCTACACCTTC. Translation: CAWRDRDRDFYGYTF.

This clone appeared once. The chain combines TRBV6-5 with TRBJ1-3; D unresolved. The V gene's germline CDR1 is MNHEY and CDR2 SVGAGI. The V gene lost 8 bases and the J gene lost 4 bases, with 12 bases spanning the gap. This CDR3 comprises 13 residues. The CDR3 here is CASGPPGGNTIYF. In nucleotides, the CDR3 is TGTGCCAGCGGACCCCCGGGGGGAAACACCATATATTTT.

The chain is built from TRBV5-1 and TRBJ1-1; possibly TRBD1 for D (6 bases). From germline, CDR1 is SGHRS and CDR2 YFSETQ. The V and J ends lost 0 bases and 3 bases respectively, with 9 bases between them. This CDR3 has 14 amino acids. CDR3 sequence reads: CASSLGQGYTEAFF. As DNA, the CDR3 is TGCGCCAGCAGCTTGGGGCAGGGGTACACTGAAGCTTTCTTT.

The genes are TRBV5-1 and TRBJ1-5; 9 bases fit TRBD1. CDR3 length equals 15 residues. With V trimmed by 4 bases and J by 5 bases, 7 bases remained unmatched. Germline V gene sequence: CDR1 SGHRS, CDR2 YFSETQ. The CDR3 protein is CASSPGTGSDQPQHF. The CDR3 nucleotides are TGCGCCAGCAGCCCCGGGACAGGGAGTGATCAGCCCCAGCATTTT.

In its sample, this clone was seen once. V gene TRBV5-6 combines with J gene TRBJ1-1, with a weak D call TRBD1 (6 bases). Germline CDR1 and CDR2: SGHDT and YYEEEE. Trimming took off 4 bases at V and 5 bases at J, with 18 bases between the two ends. This CDR3 contains 15 residues. The CDR3 loop is CASSPGGGGRTEAFF. DNA of the CDR3: TGTGCCAGCAGCCCCGGAGGTGGGGGCAGGACTGAAGCTTTCTTT.

The J gene is TRBJ2-7, the V gene TRBV28; TRBD1 matches at 8 bases. Germline lookup yields CDR1 MDHEN and CDR2 SYDVKM. The CDR3 totals 13 residues. V dropped 4 bases and J dropped 12; count of bases not matched to a gene: 11. CDR3 loop: CASSSQGAFNRYF. The CDR3, as DNA: TGTGCCAGCAGTTCCCAGGGGGCCTTTAATCGGTACTTC.

This rearrangement joins TRBV6-5 to TRBJ2-1, with 10 nucleotides matching TRBD2. Per germline, CDR1 MNHEY and CDR2 SVGAGI. This CDR3 region has 16 residues. V lost 4 bases, J lost 2 bases, and 5 bases stayed unmatched. The CDR3 reads CASSFPSGGTYNEQFF. CDR3 DNA: TGTGCCAGCAGTTTTCCTAGCGGGGGAACCTACAATGAGCAGTTCTTC.

The chain links TRBV5-1 to TRBJ1-1; a possible D gene is TRBD1 (6 bases). The V and J ends lost 6 bases and 5 bases respectively, with 14 bases between them. The CDR3 totals 13 residues. The germline V gene has CDR1 SGHRS and CDR2 YFSETQ. The CDR3 loop is CASKGEPMTEAFF. For the CDR3, the DNA is TGCGCCAGCAAGGGGGAACCCATGACTGAAGCTTTCTTT.

The chain uses TRBV5-6 and TRBJ1-2; no definite D call. The CDR3 runs to 13 residues. V was cut by 2 bases and J by 3 bases, with 8 bases left in between. Germline values: CDR1 SGHDT, CDR2 YYEEEE. This CDR3 reads CASSLTAHYGYTF. The CDR3, as DNA: TGTGCCAGCAGCTTAACAGCCCACTATGGCTACACCTTC.

The chain employs TRBV2 and TRBJ2-3; 7 bases match TRBD2. J was trimmed by 2 bases and V by 6 bases; bases with no gene match: 8. CDR3 size: 15 residues. Germline CDR1 is SNHLY and CDR2 is FYNNEI. The CDR3 region is CASRPTGGNTDTQYF. The CDR3 DNA reads as TGTGCCAGCAGACCCACGGGGGGTAACACAGATACGCAGTATTTT.